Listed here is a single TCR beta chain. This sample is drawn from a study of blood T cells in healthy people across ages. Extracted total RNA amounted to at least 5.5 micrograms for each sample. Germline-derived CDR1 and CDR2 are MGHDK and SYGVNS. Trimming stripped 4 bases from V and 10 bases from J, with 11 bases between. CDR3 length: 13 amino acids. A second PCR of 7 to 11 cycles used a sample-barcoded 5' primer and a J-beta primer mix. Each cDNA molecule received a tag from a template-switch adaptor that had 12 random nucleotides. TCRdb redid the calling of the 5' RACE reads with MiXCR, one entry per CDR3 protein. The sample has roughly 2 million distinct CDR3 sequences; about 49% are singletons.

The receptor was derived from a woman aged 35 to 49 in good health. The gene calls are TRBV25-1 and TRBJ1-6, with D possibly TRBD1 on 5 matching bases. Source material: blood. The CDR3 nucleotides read TGTGCCAGCAGTGCACAGGCGGGATCACCCCTCCACTTT. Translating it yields CASSAQAGSPLHF.